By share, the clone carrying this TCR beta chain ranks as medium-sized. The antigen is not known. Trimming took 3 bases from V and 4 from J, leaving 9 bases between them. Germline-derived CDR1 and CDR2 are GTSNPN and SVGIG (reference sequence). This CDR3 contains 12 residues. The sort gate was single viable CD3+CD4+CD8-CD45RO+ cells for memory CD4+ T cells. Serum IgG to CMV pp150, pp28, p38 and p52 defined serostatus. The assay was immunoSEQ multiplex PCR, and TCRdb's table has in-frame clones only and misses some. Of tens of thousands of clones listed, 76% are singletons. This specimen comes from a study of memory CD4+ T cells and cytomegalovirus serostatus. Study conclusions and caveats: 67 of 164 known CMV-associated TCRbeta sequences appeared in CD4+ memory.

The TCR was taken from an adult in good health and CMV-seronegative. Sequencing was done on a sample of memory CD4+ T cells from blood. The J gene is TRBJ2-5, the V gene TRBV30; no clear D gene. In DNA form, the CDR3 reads TGTGCCTGGAGGCCCCGAACAGAGACCCAGTACTTC. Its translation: CAWRPRTETQYF.